Reported below is one TCR beta chain. What it binds is unknown. Data came from immunoSEQ multiplex PCR; TCRdb stores just in-frame clones and leaves some out. The data contain 50,000 to 75,000 clones, approximately 98% of them singletons. The record originates from a study of Tregs in tolerant kidney transplant recipients. Study details: Mixed chimerism was transient after nonmyeloablative marrow transplants from related graft donors.

Notes on the study in general: No direct test of biological reproducibility was done here. Tregs expanded with activated donor B cells seemed most donor-specific.

The source was Tregs from blood, collected before the transplant. The TCR sequence derives from a human donor who received a combined kidney and bone marrow transplant.

The CDR3 region has the DNA TGTGCCAGCAGCTTGGACGGGGAGCAAGAGACCCAGTACTTC. Its translation: CASSLDGEQETQYF. The chain joins TRBV5-4 to TRBJ2-5; D is possibly TRBD2 (5 bases). The ends were cut back, 0 bases at V and 2 bases at J, with 8 bases in the middle. Germline V lookup: CDR1 SGHNT, CDR2 YYREEE (reference sequence). The CDR3 has 14 amino acids.